This T cell receptor (beta chain) was captured by sequencing in a study of shared clonotypes between healthy human individuals. Turning to the study itself: The cohort comprised a couple of women and a few men. Their ages spanned 18 to 49 years.

Points on this clone: Its cognate antigen is unknown. Other DNA variants within this sample encode the same CDR3.

The CDR3 contains 12 residues. V was shortened by 0 bases and J by 0 bases, with 3 bases between the two germline ends. Germline V lookup: CDR1 GTSNPN, CDR2 SVGIG (reference sequence). Each PCR replicate from the sorted subsets contained approximately 0.2 ug DNA, which is roughly 33,000 T cell genomes. This table comes from immunoSEQ multiplex PCR, and its TCRdb copy is limited to in-frame clones, with some not included. The table records 2,500,000 or so clones, around nine tenths of them present only once. Whole-study results and caveats: The expectation was that sequencing depth would affect clonotype sharing among donors. Memory subsets generally showed smaller estimated richness than naive subsets did.

This sequence joins TRBV30 and TRBJ2-7; no definite D call. Sequenced: naive CD4+ T cells sorted from blood. Subset given: CD45RA+ positively selected. The receptor's source is a man aged 18-30 years in good health. The DNA for the CDR3 is TGTGCCTGGAGTGTGAGCTCCTACGAGCAGTACTTC. Translation: CAWSVSSYEQYF.